This passage covers 23 T cell receptor beta chains from one sample sequenced in a study of cytomegalovirus exposure and HLA in healthy donors. PCR employed 60 Vbeta and 13 Jbeta primers. The assay was immunoSEQ multiplex PCR, and TCRdb's table has in-frame clones only and misses some. Of 100,000 to 150,000 clones in the sample, around 75% were seen once. Sequencing was carried out using PBMCs. The receptors stem from a man in his fifties or sixties in good health and CMV-seropositive.

The V call is TRBV28, the J call TRBJ1-5; 7 bases match TRBD1. Germline CDR1 reads MDHEN; CDR2 reads SYDVKM. Unmatched junction bases numbered 9, after V lost 7 bases and J lost 0 bases. This CDR3 comprises 16 residues. The CDR3 DNA follows: TGTGCCAGCACAACAGGGGAGTTAGCTAGCAATCAGCCCCAGCATTTT. Protein sequence: CASTTGELASNQPQHF.

The rearrangement uses TRBV30 and TRBJ1-5; possibly TRBD1 for D (5 bases). The germline V gene has CDR1 GTSNPN and CDR2 SVGIG (reference sequence). The CDR3 runs to 13 residues. V gave up 5 bases and J gave up 1 base, with 9 bases separating them. The CDR3 DNA follows: TGTGCCTGGGGAGGGGTAAGCAATCAGCCCCAGCATTTT. This gives the protein CAWGGVSNQPQHF.

The genes are TRBV29-1 and TRBJ1-2; unclear D gene. Germline CDR1 is SQVTM and CDR2 is ANQGSEA. The ends were cut back, 1 base at V and 0 bases at J, with 6 bases in the middle. The length of the CDR3 is 13 residues. CDR3 DNA sequence: TGCAGCGTTGAAGGAATAGCTAACTATGGCTACACCTTC. This gives the protein CSVEGIANYGYTF.

This clone was seen more than once but under ten times. This chain uses TRBV9 with TRBJ1-1, with TRBD1 matching 7 bases. V lost 4 bases to trimming and J lost 0 bases; unmatched junction nucleotides: 9. CDR1 is SGDLS and CDR2 is YYNGEE in the germline V gene. The CDR3 extends over 16 amino acids. In DNA form, the CDR3 reads TGTGCCAGCAGCCCATCCCTCGGACAGGTGAACACTGAAGCTTTCTTT. Protein: CASSPSLGQVNTEAFF.

The chain carries TRBV4-1 and TRBJ2-5, with D tentatively TRBD1 (6 bases). The closer fit of TRBJ2-7 to the DNA end suggests the J call may be wrong. This CDR3 contains 15 residues. Germline V lookup: CDR1 MGHRA, CDR2 YSYEKL. The CDR3 sequence: CASSRIQGLSYEQYF. Written as DNA, the CDR3 is TGCGCCAGCAGCCGTATACAGGGTCTTTCCTACGAGCAGTACTTC.

This chain links TRBV7-8 with TRBJ2-5; D perhaps matches TRBD2 (5 bases). Trimming cost V 5 bases and J 7 bases, with 23 bases left between them. The CDR3 spans 16 residues. Germline V gene data show CDR1 as SGHVS and CDR2 as FQNEAQ. The CDR3 coding sequence is TGTGCCAGCAGCCCCCCCCTCCGCGAGGGTGTGCGGACCCAGTACTTC. Amino acid sequence: CASSPPLREGVRTQYF.

The chain has TRBV6-1 and TRBJ2-3; 8 bases agree with TRBD1. V lost 5 bases to trimming and J lost 5 bases; unmatched junction nucleotides: 9. CDR1 and CDR2 (germline): MNHNS, SASEGT. The CDR3 has 15 residues. CDR3 in DNA: TGTGCCAGCAGTAGACTTTCGACAGGGGTAGATACGCAGTATTTT. Translating it yields CASSRLSTGVDTQYF.

This clone was seen just once. The rearrangement links TRBV2 to TRBJ2-5, with D possibly TRBD2 on 6 matching bases. Per germline, CDR1 SNHLY and CDR2 FYNNEI. The germline V and J ends were trimmed by 5 bases and 4 bases, with 14 bases remaining between them. This CDR3 comprises 14 residues. The CDR3 reads CASSRGSGVETQYF. The CDR3 bases are TGTGCCAGCAGTAGGGGTTCGGGGGTAGAGACCCAGTACTTC. Supplemented by reference TRBV2 and TRBJ2-5, the full variable domain reads EPEVTQTPSHQVTQMGQEVILRCVPISNHLYFYWYRQILGQKVEFLVSFYNNEISEKSEIFDDQFSVERPDGSNFTLKIRSTKLEDSAMYFCASSRGSGVETQYFGPGTRLLVL.

The chain couples TRBV30 to TRBJ2-2; unclear D gene. V was trimmed by 3 bases and J by 0 bases, leaving 8 bases between them. Germline V gene lookup returns CDR1 GTSNPN and CDR2 SVGIG (reference sequence). CDR3 length: 14 amino acids. This CDR3 is CAWSPRSNTGELFF. DNA of the CDR3: TGTGCCTGGAGCCCGAGGTCGAACACCGGGGAGCTGTTTTTT.

CDR3 nucleotide sequence: TGTGCCAGCAGAAGGACAGGCGAGGGGACTGAAGCTTTCTTT. This codes for CASRRTGEGTEAFF. The chain combines TRBV2 with TRBJ1-1; 7 nucleotides match TRBD1. CDR1 is SNHLY, CDR2 FYNNEI, per germline. This CDR3 is built from 14 residues. Trimming at V came to 6 bases and at J to 5 bases, leaving 9 bases not matched to a gene.

The chain employs TRBV7-9 and TRBJ1-6; D remains unclear. V was pared by 1 base and J by 10 bases, with 20 bases between. The V gene's germline CDR1 is SEHNR and CDR2 FQNEAQ (reference sequence). This CDR3 has 17 residues. The CDR3: CASSLDVRFFGGSPLHF. The CDR3 DNA sequence: TGTGCCAGCAGCTTAGATGTCAGGTTCTTCGGTGGCTCACCCCTCCACTTT.

This chain joins TRBV5-1 and TRBJ1-6; D gene ambiguous. Germline CDR1 reads SGHRS; CDR2 reads YFSETQ. With 0 bases removed from V and 0 bases from J, the gap between germline ends came to 19 bases. The CDR3 runs to 20 residues. The CDR3 reads CASSLASSGETSSYNSPLHF. CDR3 nucleotide sequence: TGCGCCAGCAGCTTGGCTAGCAGCGGGGAAACCAGCTCCTATAATTCACCCCTCCACTTT.

The gene calls are TRBV6-1 and TRBJ1-4, with D maybe TRBD1 (5 bases). V lost 8 bases and J lost 0, with 13 bases in between. Germline lookup yields CDR1 MNHNS and CDR2 SASEGT. The CDR3 has 15 amino acids. The CDR3 DNA reads TGTGCCAGCCGAGACACGGGGGCAACTAATGAAAAACTGTTTTTT. Protein product: CASRDTGATNEKLFF.

The chain uses TRBV5-1 and TRBJ1-2; the D is unclear. Germline lookup yields CDR1 SGHRS and CDR2 YFSETQ. The V gene lost 0 bases and the J gene lost 8 bases, with 8 bases spanning the gap. The CDR3 contains 12 residues. CDR3 amino acids: CASSLVPGGYTF. DNA of the CDR3: TGCGCCAGCAGCTTGGTCCCGGGGGGCTACACCTTC.

This chain uses TRBV11-3 with TRBJ2-3, with TRBD2 as a possible D gene (5 bases). Germline V gene data show CDR1 as SGHNT and CDR2 as YENEEA. V lost 4 bases, J lost 0 bases, and 11 bases lay in between. CDR3 length: 15 residues. CDR3 sequence: CASSSGLTSTDTQYF. CDR3 sequence (DNA): TGTGCCAGCAGCTCAGGACTGACTAGCACAGATACGCAGTATTTT.

This CDR3 reads CASRGDKTNSPLHF. DNA for the CDR3: TGTGCCAGCAGAGGGGACAAGACCAATTCACCCCTCCACTTT. The gene calls are TRBV2 and TRBJ1-6; perhaps TRBD1 as D (6 bases). The V gene's germline CDR1 is SNHLY and CDR2 FYNNEI. This CDR3 is 14 amino acids long. V lost 6 bases and J 7 bases, leaving 13 bases between the germline ends.

The chain is built from TRBV19 and TRBJ2-3, with 8 bases lining up with TRBD1. Trimming removed 3 bases from V and 0 bases from J; junction bases left unmatched: 8. Germline CDR1 and CDR2: LNHDA and SQIVND (reference sequence). The CDR3 consists of 17 residues. The CDR3: CASSIRRTGYSTDTQYF. The CDR3 DNA reads as TGTGCCAGTAGTATCCGTAGGACAGGGTATAGCACAGATACGCAGTATTTT.

The chain employs TRBV27 and TRBJ2-7, with 7 bases aligning to TRBD1. The CDR3 is 13 amino acids. Germline-derived CDR1 and CDR2 are MNHEY and SMNVEV (reference sequence). J gave up 6 bases and V 4 bases, and 6 bases lay outside the gene matches. This CDR3 reads CASSSTTGSEQYF. The DNA for the CDR3 is TGTGCCAGCAGTTCCACGACAGGGTCCGAGCAGTACTTC.

This rearrangement joins TRBV1 to TRBJ1-2. TRBV1 is termed a pseudogene. The length of the CDR3 is 16 residues. The CDR3: CTSSQDLVAANYGYTF. CDR3 DNA: TGCACCAGCAGCCAAGATCTAGTCGCAGCGAACTATGGCTACACCTTC.

V gene TRBV5-1 combines with J gene TRBJ2-3; D is ambiguous. CDR3 length: 14 amino acids. V was shortened by 1 base and J by 3 bases, with 9 bases between the two germline ends. CDR1 and CDR2 from the germline V gene are SGHRS and YFSETQ. CDR3 sequence: CASSLKPSTDTQYF. The CDR3 bases are TGCGCCAGCAGCTTGAAGCCGAGTACAGATACGCAGTATTTT.

The chain has TRBV4-1 and TRBJ2-5, with 13 bases lining up with TRBD2. The end of the DNA aligns better with TRBJ2-7, so the J call may be wrong. The CDR3 is 16 amino acids. Germline assignment: CDR1 MGHRA and CDR2 YSYEKL. CDR3 loop: CASSQDPTSGGYEQYF. The CDR3 coding sequence is TGCGCCAGCAGCCAAGATCCGACTAGCGGGGGGTACGAGCAGTACTTC.

In this sample, this clone turned up once. The chain joins TRBV18 to TRBJ1-1, with D possibly TRBD1 on 6 matching bases. V was clipped by 3 bases and J by 4 bases, with 18 bases between them. Per the germline V gene, CDR1 is KGHSH and CDR2 is LQKENI. The CDR3 consists of 16 residues. CDR3 DNA: TGTGCCAGCTCACCTCGTACGGGGGGGCTGGGCACTGAAGCTTTCTTT. Translation gives CASSPRTGGLGTEAFF.

This clone was seen just once. V and J are TRBV5-1 and TRBJ1-1, with D possibly TRBD1 on 5 matching bases. Germline V gene data show CDR1 as SGHRS and CDR2 as YFSETQ. This CDR3 is built from 14 residues. V shed 3 bases and J shed 8 bases, with 17 bases lying between them. In nucleotides, the CDR3 is TGCGCCAGCAGCTCTGAGGGACTATGGGGGGAAGCTTTCTTT. It yields the protein CASSSEGLWGEAFF.